A selection of T cell receptor beta chains follows, all from one sample in a study of cytomegalovirus exposure and HLA in healthy donors. The assay was immunoSEQ multiplex PCR, and TCRdb's table has in-frame clones only and misses some. The sample holds roughly 200,000 clones, around nine tenths seen once. Sequenced input: PBMCs. These TCRs come from a man aged 30 to 45 in good health and CMV-seropositive. Both conserved end residues are trimmed from each CDR3.

j_call,cdr3_length,v_call,cdr3_aa
TRBJ1-2,13,TRBV7-2,ASSSKPGQRGGYT
TRBJ2-2,14,TRBV6-4,ASSDSDKGEAGELF
TRBJ1-5,12,TRBV7-9,ASRDRGPNQPQH
TRBJ1-2,10,TRBV7-2,ASSLQLYGYT
TRBJ2-1,13,TRBV14,ASSRGSAGYNEQF
TRBJ2-7,13,TRBV19,ASSIKGTGIYEQY
TRBJ2-5,12,TRBV2,ASSEQGIGETQY
TRBJ2-7,13,TRBV7-6,ASSLGTGEEYEQY
TRBJ1-4,14,TRBV4-3,ASSQVGDGQDEKLF
TRBJ1-2,12,TRBV7-9,ASSLRGVPDGYT
TRBJ2-2,14,TRBV15,ATRVGSGRLPGELF
TRBJ2-3,13,TRBV27,ASSITGTATDTQY
TRBJ2-7,8,TRBV6-5,ASRGIEQY
TRBJ1-1,11,TRBV7-3,ASSLRQGAVAF
TRBJ2-1,13,TRBV6-1,ASTDRANSYNEQF
TRBJ2-7,13,TRBV28,ASIRGRASSYEQY
TRBJ2-7,14,TRBV11-1,ASSSPGGAQAYEQY
TRBJ1-2,9,TRBV7-9,ASRAGSGYT
TRBJ1-5,13,TRBV28,ASSSRTASNQPQH
TRBJ2-7,9,TRBV20-1,SVGNSYEQY
TRBJ1-4,11,TRBV7-2,ASSLALNEKLF
TRBJ1-1,14,TRBV29-1,SAGRVAGAVIDEAF
TRBJ1-4,13,TRBV30,AWSPTGTINEKLF
TRBJ2-3,13,TRBV2,ASPSPGVGTDTQY
TRBJ1-1,12,TRBV6-5,ASKLKGVSAEAF
TRBJ2-7,12,TRBV6-5,ASRPPGLAYEQY
TRBJ1-6,12,TRBV27,ASSPGLPNSPLH
TRBJ2-7,13,TRBV11-2,ASSALDGVPYEQY
TRBJ2-5,9,TRBV5-4,ASSFGETQY
TRBJ2-7,10,TRBV14,ASSRDLRGQY
TRBJ2-2,15,TRBV4-1,ASSQYIPPGDVGELF
TRBJ2-2,13,TRBV6-1,ASSAGTSGTGELF
TRBJ2-3,12,TRBV6-5,ASTRGGRTDTQY